What follows describes a single TCR beta chain. The data originate from a study of cytomegalovirus exposure and HLA in healthy donors. Assay: immunoSEQ multiplex PCR; the TCRdb copy retains only in-frame clones and omits some. The profile shows about 74,000 clones, 94% of them singletons. Germline assignment: CDR1 SQVTM and CDR2 ANQGSEA. The V segment lost 3 bases and the J segment 15 bases; nucleotides outside the gene matches: 10. This CDR3 region has 12 residues. The rearrangement joins TRBV29-1 to TRBJ2-1, with 8 bases aligning to TRBD2. The sample comprised PBMCs. The source of this sequence is a man aged 18 to 29 in good health and CMV-seropositive. In nucleotides, the CDR3 is TGCAGCGTTGATATAGGGGGGACTAGTCTGTTCTTC. Translation gives CSVDIGGTSLFF.